The 30 T cell receptor beta chains below come from one sample, sequenced in a study of blood T cell repertoires in COVID-19. Sequencing used immunoSEQ multiplex PCR; TCRdb keeps in-frame clones, though not all of them. The data contain about 480,000 clones, roughly 88% of them seen just once; the ten biggest clones take up 1.5% to 2%. The sequenced sample was PBMCs or T cells enriched from blood (not recorded which). These receptors originate from a woman aged 40 to 50 who had recovered from COVID-19.

The V and J genes are TRBV9 and TRBJ2-2; 7 bases are shared with TRBD1. The length of the CDR3 is 16 residues. Germline values: CDR1 SGDLS, CDR2 YYNGEE. The V and J ends lost 3 bases and 0 bases, in that order; junction bases with no gene match: 5. CDR3 amino acids: CASSAPGQSNTGELFF. Written as DNA, the CDR3 is TGTGCCAGCAGCGCCCCGGGACAGTCGAACACCGGGGAGCTGTTTTTT.

The chain links TRBV4-1 to TRBJ2-7, with TRBD2 identical over 7 bases. Germline V gene lookup returns CDR1 MGHRA and CDR2 YSYEKL. This CDR3 comprises 15 residues. With 0 bases clipped from V and 3 bases from J, the junction kept 5 bases outside the gene matches. DNA of the CDR3: TGCGCCAGCAGCCAAGAGTGGACTAGTCACTACGAGCAGTACTTC. This sequence encodes CASSQEWTSHYEQYF.

V gene TRBV6-1 combines with J gene TRBJ2-1, with TRBD2 matching over 10 bases. Per germline, CDR1 MNHNS and CDR2 SASEGT. V lost 4 bases, J lost 9 bases, and 15 bases stayed unmatched. CDR3 size: 17 residues. DNA of the CDR3: TGTGCCAGCAGTGCTTCGAAGACTAGCGGGTCTCATTCTGAGCAGTTCTTC. This encodes CASSASKTSGSHSEQFF.

The chain combines TRBV5-1 with TRBJ1-1; no clear D gene. This CDR3 comprises 12 residues. The V and J ends lost 2 bases and 5 bases respectively, with 7 bases between them. Germline assignment: CDR1 SGHRS and CDR2 YFSETQ. The CDR3 DNA sequence: TGCGCCAGCAGCTTCGGGGAAACTGAAGCTTTCTTT. As protein: CASSFGETEAFF.

The rearrangement uses TRBV10-3 and TRBJ2-7; TRBD1 matches at 7 bases. V lost 11 bases, J lost 2 bases, and 12 bases stayed unmatched. The CDR3 is 14 amino acids. Germline V gene data show CDR1 as ENHRY and CDR2 as SYGVKD. The CDR3 loop reads CASYQTGTPYEQYF. DNA for the CDR3: TGTGCCTCTTACCAGACAGGGACGCCCTACGAGCAGTACTTC.

The V and J genes are TRBV6-2 or TRBV6-3 and TRBJ2-3; 8 nucleotides agree with TRBD2. Germline CDR1 MNHEY, CDR2 SVGEGT. The ends lost 2 bases at V and 8 bases at J; junction bases unmatched: 3. There are 13 residues in the CDR3. CDR3: CASSYGGGSTQYF. CDR3 DNA: TGTGCCAGCAGTTACGGCGGGGGGAGTACGCAGTATTTT.

The genes are TRBV2 and TRBJ1-1, with D possibly being TRBD1 (5 bases). Germline V gives CDR1 SNHLY, CDR2 FYNNEI. Trimming removed 7 bases from V and 1 base from J, with 19 bases in between. The CDR3 is 16 amino acids. The CDR3 sequence: CASTATGRGENTEAFF. DNA for the CDR3: TGTGCCAGCACAGCGACCGGGAGGGGCGAGAACACTGAAGCTTTCTTT.

This chain links TRBV6-5 with TRBJ2-7; a weak D match, TRBD1 (5 bases). V lost 7 bases, J lost 2 bases, and 9 bases lay in between. This CDR3 contains 12 residues. Per germline, CDR1 MNHEY and CDR2 SVGAGI. CDR3 in amino acids: CASTGNTYEQYF. CDR3 sequence (DNA): TGTGCCAGCACAGGGAACACCTACGAGCAGTACTTC.

The J gene is TRBJ2-1, the V gene TRBV19, with 9 positions matching TRBD1. The CDR3 covers 14 residues. The junction had 6 bases not matched to a gene; V was cut back by 5 bases and J by 7 bases. Germline values: CDR1 LNHDA, CDR2 SQIVND (reference sequence). CDR3 protein: CASSFGQGRNEQFF. DNA for the CDR3: TGTGCCAGTAGTTTTGGACAGGGGAGGAATGAGCAGTTCTTC.

This CDR3 is CSARETVKLFF. The DNA for the CDR3 is TGCAGTGCTAGAGAAACAGTAAAACTGTTTTTT. The chain has TRBV20-1 and TRBJ1-4; D not resolved. With 0 bases removed from V and 10 bases from J, the gap between germline ends came to 6 bases. The V gene's germline CDR1 is DFQATT and CDR2 SNEGSKA (reference sequence). The CDR3 runs to 11 residues.

The chain has TRBV27 and TRBJ1-1, with 9 bases that match TRBD1. This CDR3 is built from 15 residues. V shed 5 bases, J shed 1 base, and the junction held 5 bases outside the gene matches. The germline gives CDR1 MNHEY, CDR2 SMNVEV (reference sequence). This CDR3 reads CASSPTGGRNTEAFF. The DNA of the CDR3 is TGTGCCAGCAGTCCGACAGGGGGGAGGAACACTGAAGCTTTCTTT.

The chain is built from TRBV29-1 and TRBJ2-3; D is perhaps TRBD2 (6 bases). Trimming shortened V by 6 bases and J by 2 bases, and 18 bases separated the two germline ends. The germline CDR1 and CDR2 sequences are SQVTM and ANQGSEA. This CDR3 region has 15 residues. The CDR3 here is CSVAAGAGPTDTQYF. Here the CDR3 DNA reads TGCAGCGTCGCAGCGGGTGCGGGACCCACAGATACGCAGTATTTT.

This chain uses TRBV4-3 with TRBJ1-1, with 8 bases aligning to TRBD1. The CDR3 covers 15 residues. The V and J ends lost 3 bases and 4 bases, in that order; junction bases with no gene match: 7. The germline gives CDR1 LGHNA, CDR2 YSLEER. Here the CDR3 reads CASSHLQGEVTEAFF. CDR3 nucleotide sequence: TGCGCCAGCAGCCATTTACAGGGGGAGGTCACTGAAGCTTTCTTT.

V is TRBV12-5 and J is TRBJ1-5; 7 bases are a match to TRBD1. The germline gives CDR1 LGHNT, CDR2 FRNRAP. V gave up 6 bases and J gave up 0 bases; unmatched junction bases: 5. The CDR3 runs 15 residues. The CDR3 protein is CASGWGTDSNQPQHF. The CDR3 coding sequence is TGTGCTAGTGGCTGGGGGACAGATAGCAATCAGCCCCAGCATTTT.

Comments on this clone: Other DNA variants within this sample encode the same CDR3. This chain joins TRBV4-3 and TRBJ1-3; TRBD1 is a possible D gene (5 bases). Germline V CDR1 and CDR2: LGHNA, YSLEER. Trimming pared 0 bases from V and 4 bases from J, leaving 10 bases between. The CDR3 is 15 residues long. CDR3 in amino acids: CASSQDRGSGNTIYF. The CDR3 DNA reads as TGCGCCAGCAGCCAAGATCGGGGGTCCGGAAACACCATATATTTT.

The V call is TRBV7-2, the J call TRBJ1-2; 8 bases fit TRBD1. The V gene's germline CDR1 is SGHTA and CDR2 FQGNSA. Trimming at V came to 0 bases and at J to 11 bases, leaving 5 bases not matched to a gene. This CDR3 has 13 residues. This CDR3 is CASSLAGTGPYTF. The CDR3 DNA reads as TGTGCCAGCAGCTTAGCGGGGACAGGACCTTACACCTTC.

This CDR3 is CASSLTGNNQPQHF. The CDR3 nucleotides read TGCGCCAGCAGCCTGACAGGGAACAATCAGCCCCAGCATTTT. This chain joins TRBV4-3 and TRBJ1-5; 7 bases agree with TRBD1. The V gene end was trimmed by 4 bases and the J gene end by 3 bases; junction bases not matched to a gene: 3. From germline, CDR1 is LGHNA and CDR2 YSLEER. The CDR3 covers 14 residues.

The V and J genes are TRBV4-3 and TRBJ2-7; 12 bases are shared with TRBD2. After removal of 3 bases from V and 7 bases from J, the junction contained 7 bases not matched to a gene. Germline V gives CDR1 LGHNA, CDR2 YSLEER. The CDR3 runs 15 residues. CDR3 loop: CASSQRLAGVGEQYF. The DNA of the CDR3 is TGCGCCAGCAGCCAGCGACTAGCGGGAGTGGGGGAGCAGTACTTC.

V gene TRBV5-5 combines with J gene TRBJ1-2, with 12 bases fitting TRBD1. The germline gives CDR1 SGHKS, CDR2 YYEKEE (reference sequence). The CDR3 is made up of 17 amino acids. V lost 4 bases and J lost 4; bases outside the gene matches: 11. The CDR3 region is CASSLGQGAFQGYGYTF. CDR3 coding DNA: TGTGCCAGCAGCCTGGGACAGGGGGCTTTTCAGGGCTATGGCTACACCTTC.

For the CDR3, the DNA is TGTGCCAGCAGCCCCCAGGGCATCGGCACCGGGGAGCTGTTTTTT. This sequence encodes CASSPQGIGTGELFF. The chain recombines TRBV7-9 with TRBJ2-2; weak D call: TRBD1 (5 bases). The V and J ends lost 5 bases and 4 bases respectively, with 14 bases between them. This CDR3 is built from 15 residues. Germline CDR1 SEHNR, CDR2 FQNEAQ (reference sequence).

V gene TRBV7-8 combines with J gene TRBJ1-4; D ambiguous. The CDR3 covers 15 residues. The V end lost 0 bases, the J end lost 6 bases, and 11 bases lay between the germline ends. Germline V lookup: CDR1 SGHVS, CDR2 FQNEAQ. The DNA for the CDR3 is TGTGCCAGCAGCTTAGCAGGCAGGAGGGATGAAAAACTGTTTTTT. Its protein product is CASSLAGRRDEKLFF.

The CDR3 sequence is CASSHHQGNQPQHF. The DNA of the CDR3 is TGTGCCAGCAGTCACCACCAGGGTAATCAGCCCCAGCATTTT. V gene TRBV21-1 combines with J gene TRBJ1-5; the table calls TRBD1, which could not be checked here. TRBV21-1 counts as a pseudogene. The CDR3 contains 14 residues.

This chain links TRBV3-1 (or the pseudogene TRBV3-2) with TRBJ2-3; D is perhaps TRBD1 (7 bases). Trimming took 3 bases from V and 4 from J, leaving 17 bases between them. Germline-derived CDR1 and CDR2 are LGHDT and YNNKEL (reference sequence). CDR3 size: 16 residues. The CDR3, as DNA: TGTGCCAGCAGCCAGGAAGGGGCAGGGGGGTCAGATACGCAGTATTTT. Translated: CASSQEGAGGSDTQYF.

The rearrangement links TRBV5-4 to TRBJ1-1, with TRBD1 matching over 10 bases. This CDR3 region has 14 residues. The J segment lost 0 bases and the V segment lost 4 bases, leaving 0 bases of the junction unmatched. Germline values: CDR1 SGHNT, CDR2 YYREEE (reference sequence). CDR3 DNA: TGTGCCAGCAGCGGACAGGGGGTGAACACTGAAGCTTTCTTT. Its protein product is CASSGQGVNTEAFF.

With regard to this clone: The junction departs from germline at one end; a sequencing error may be responsible. The chain carries TRBV19 and TRBJ1-2, with TRBD1 identical over 7 bases. In germline, CDR1 is LNHDA, CDR2 SQIVND (reference sequence). The CDR3 loop spans 11 amino acids. DNA for the CDR3: TGTGCCAGCCAACGGGGGGGACAGTGGCTATTC. Residues: CASQRGGQWLF.

This chain links TRBV29-1 with TRBJ2-3; 11 bases are a match to TRBD2. Germline lookup yields CDR1 SQVTM and CDR2 ANQGSEA. V was clipped by 3 bases and J by 2 bases; unmatched bases: 4. The length of the CDR3 is 15 residues. The CDR3 nucleotides are TGCAGCGTTGATGTAGCGGGAGGGAACACAGATACGCAGTATTTT. Its protein product is CSVDVAGGNTDTQYF.

The chain has TRBV19 and TRBJ2-7; TRBD2 matches 8 bases. Per germline, CDR1 LNHDA and CDR2 SQIVND (reference sequence). The CDR3 covers 16 residues. V lost 3 bases to trimming and J lost 1 base; unmatched junction nucleotides: 8. Written as DNA, the CDR3 is TGTGCCAGTAGTATCTCCCTGGCGGGGGGATCCTACGAGCAGTACTTC. It is translated as CASSISLAGGSYEQYF.

This chain uses TRBV10-1 with TRBJ1-1; D is ambiguous. The V gene's germline CDR1 is WNHNN and CDR2 SYGVQD (reference sequence). The V end was cut by 2 bases, the J end by 5 bases, with 9 bases between. The CDR3 contains 13 residues. The CDR3 spells CASSEELTTEAFF. CDR3 sequence (DNA): TGCGCCAGCAGTGAGGAATTAACAACTGAAGCTTTCTTT.

The chain joins TRBV2 to TRBJ2-2; TRBD2 might be the D (5 bases). The CDR3 covers 13 residues. Germline CDR1 is SNHLY and CDR2 is FYNNEI. Trimming left V 7 bases short and J 5 bases short, with 11 bases between. The CDR3 bases are TGTGCCAGCACGACTAAACCGACCGGGGAGCTGTTTTTT. Translating it yields CASTTKPTGELFF. The full variable domain, with the rest looked up from reference TRBV2 and TRBJ2-2, is EPEVTQTPSHQVTQMGQEVILRCVPISNHLYFYWYRQILGQKVEFLVSFYNNEISEKSEIFDDQFSVERPDGSNFTLKIRSTKLEDSAMYFCASTTKPTGELFFGEGSRLTVL.

The chain is built from TRBV4-1 and TRBJ1-2; D is uncertain. The V and J ends lost 3 bases and 2 bases respectively, with 10 bases between them. Germline assignment: CDR1 MGHRA and CDR2 YSYEKL. The CDR3 extends over 14 amino acids. The CDR3 nucleotides read TGCGCCAGCAGCCAGGAGGAGAGAAACTATGGCTACACCTTC. Translating it yields CASSQEERNYGYTF.